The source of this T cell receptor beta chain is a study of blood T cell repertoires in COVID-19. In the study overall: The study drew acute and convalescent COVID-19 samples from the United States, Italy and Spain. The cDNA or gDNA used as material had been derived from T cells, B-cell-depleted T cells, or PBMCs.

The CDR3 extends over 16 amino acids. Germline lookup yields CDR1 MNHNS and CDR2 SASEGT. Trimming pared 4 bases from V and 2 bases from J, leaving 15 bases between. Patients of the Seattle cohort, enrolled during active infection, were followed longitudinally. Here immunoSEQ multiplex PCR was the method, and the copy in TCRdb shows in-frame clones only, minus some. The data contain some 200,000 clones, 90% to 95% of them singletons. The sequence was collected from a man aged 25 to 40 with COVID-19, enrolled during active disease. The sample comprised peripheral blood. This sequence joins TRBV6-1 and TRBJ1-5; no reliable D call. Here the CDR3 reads CASSGTLVLRNQPQHF. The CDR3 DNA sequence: TGTGCCAGCAGTGGTACATTGGTTTTGCGCAATCAGCCCCAGCATTTT.